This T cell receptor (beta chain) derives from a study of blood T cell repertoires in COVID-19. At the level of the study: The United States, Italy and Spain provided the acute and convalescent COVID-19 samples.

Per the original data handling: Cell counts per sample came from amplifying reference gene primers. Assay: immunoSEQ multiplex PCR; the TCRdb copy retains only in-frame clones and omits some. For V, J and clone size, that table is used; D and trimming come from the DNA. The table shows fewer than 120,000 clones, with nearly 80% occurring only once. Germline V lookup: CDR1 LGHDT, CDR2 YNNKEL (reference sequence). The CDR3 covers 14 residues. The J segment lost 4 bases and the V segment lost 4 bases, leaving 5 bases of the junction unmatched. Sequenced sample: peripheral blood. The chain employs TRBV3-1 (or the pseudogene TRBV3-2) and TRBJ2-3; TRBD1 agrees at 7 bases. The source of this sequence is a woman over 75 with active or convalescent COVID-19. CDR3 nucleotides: TGTGCCAGCAGCCGGACAGGCGGTTCAGATACGCAGTATTTT. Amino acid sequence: CASSRTGGSDTQYF.